These 5 T cell receptor beta chains came from one sample sequenced in a study of identical twins. TCRdb re-analysed the 5' RACE reads in MiXCR, keeping a single row per CDR3 protein. The table records hundreds of thousands of distinct CDR3 sequences, around 20% of them present only once. This sample also appeared in a second study, on T cells expressing NK-cell markers.

Sequenced: PBMCs. These receptors came from a woman younger than 35 in good health.

This clonotype was observed many times. V is TRBV10-3 and J is TRBJ2-1; D possibly corresponds to TRBD1 (5 bases). This CDR3 is built from 15 residues. CDR1 and CDR2 from the germline V gene are ENHRY and SYGVKD. V shed 2 bases and J shed 7 bases, with 15 bases lying between them. The CDR3 protein is CAISELGESGNEQFF. In nucleotides, the CDR3 is TGTGCCATCAGTGAGCTAGGGGAATCAGGGAATGAGCAGTTCTTC.

The chain is built from TRBV6-1 and TRBJ2-1; no definite D call. Trimming left V 6 bases short and J 4 bases short, with 13 bases between. The CDR3 length is 14 residues. CDR1 is MNHNS, CDR2 SASEGT, per germline. The CDR3: CASSTAAPYNEQFF. DNA of the CDR3: TGTGCCAGCAGCACCGCCGCTCCGTACAATGAGCAGTTCTTC.

This clonotype was recorded at least ten times. V usage is TRBV7-2 and J usage is TRBJ1-2; D is possibly TRBD1 (6 bases). CDR1 and CDR2 from the germline V gene are SGHTA and FQGNSA. Trimming stripped 6 bases from V and 4 bases from J, with 18 bases between. CDR3 size: 15 residues. CDR3 loop: CASRRTGTGGYGYTF. CDR3 nucleotides: TGTGCCAGCAGGCGAACAGGGACGGGTGGCTATGGCTACACCTTC.

This clonotype has just a few counts. The chain recombines TRBV20-1 with TRBJ1-4; D is possibly TRBD1 (6 bases). The CDR3 consists of 13 residues. The V and J ends lost 0 bases and 10 bases respectively, with 12 bases between them. Germline V lookup: CDR1 DFQATT, CDR2 SNEGSKA (reference sequence). The CDR3 DNA follows: TGCAGTGCTAGAGATGGGACATACGGAAAACTGTTTTTT. It is translated as CSARDGTYGKLFF.

The chain uses TRBV20-1 and TRBJ2-7, with D tentatively TRBD1 (5 bases). The CDR3 is made up of 12 amino acids. Germline CDR1 reads DFQATT; CDR2 reads SNEGSKA (reference sequence). The V and J ends lost 7 bases and 4 bases respectively, with 14 bases between them. CDR3 nucleotide sequence: TGCAGTGTCCCCCTCCAGGGATACGAGCAGTACTTC. Its protein is CSVPLQGYEQYF.